The T cell receptor beta chain under discussion was sequenced for a study of preoperative IRX-2 immunotherapy in early breast cancer. As to treatment: preoperative locoregional IRX-2 cytokine immunotherapy. This phase Ib study tested locoregional IRX-2 cytokine immunotherapy given before surgery. Some clones are missing from TCRdb's copy, which holds only in-frame ones; the method was immunoSEQ multiplex PCR. The sample records under 40,000 clones, about 95% being singletons. The CDR3 is 18 residues long. Trimming removed 7 bases from V and 1 base from J, with 26 bases in between. This chain connects TRBV23-1 to TRBJ2-7, with a weak D call TRBD1 (5 bases). TRBV23-1 is noted as an ORF with a role that remains uncertain. The TCR originated in a human donor with breast cancer. Sample collection occurred from a patient treated with IRX-2 immunotherapy. The CDR3: CASTPGQADSPLSYEQYF. CDR3 nucleotides: TGCGCCAGCACCCCAGGCCAGGCTGACAGCCCGCTTTCCTACGAGCAGTACTTC.